The clone carrying this T cell receptor (beta chain) came up once. CDR1 and CDR2 (germline): MGHDK, SYGVNS. V was trimmed by 1 base and J by 7 bases, leaving 10 bases between them. CDR3 size: 13 residues. The table came from immunoSEQ multiplex PCR; TCRdb's copy has only in-frame clones and leaves some out. The sample consists of 250,000 to 300,000 clones, 89% of them appearing once. These data are taken from a study of blood T cell repertoires in COVID-19. The sample consisted of peripheral blood. The chain employs TRBV25-1 and TRBJ1-2; D not certain. The sequence was obtained from a woman aged 35 to 49 who had recovered from COVID-19. The CDR3 sequence: CASSESPYLGYTF. CDR3 bases: TGTGCCAGCAGTGAATCCCCTTATCTTGGCTACACCTTC.